A single sample gave rise to the 8 T cell receptor beta chains below, sequenced in a study of T cell responses to AZD1222 COVID-19 vaccine. Libraries were prepared by immunoSEQ multiplex PCR; TCRdb keeps only in-frame clonotypes and omits some of them. The table has 80,000 to 95,000 clones, just over 90% seen once; the top ten hold around 5.8%. The material was peripheral blood, obtained 28 days after the second AZD1222 dose. These TCRs come from an adult who received the AZD1222 COVID-19 vaccine.

This chain uses TRBV10-3 with TRBJ1-2; 10 bases line up with TRBD1. The V gene's germline CDR1 is ENHRY and CDR2 SYGVKD. The CDR3 totals 15 residues. V shed 2 bases and J 8 bases; nucleotides not matched to a gene: 8. As DNA, the CDR3 is TGTGCCATCAGTGAGGTGGACAGGGGGTTACGGGGCTACACCTTC. Its protein product is CAISEVDRGLRGYTF.

The rearrangement uses TRBV5-4 and TRBJ2-3; D is undetermined. Trimming stripped 0 bases from V and 7 bases from J, with 3 bases between. The CDR3 covers 11 residues. In germline, CDR1 is SGHNT, CDR2 YYREEE (reference sequence). CDR3 coding DNA: TGTGCCAGCAGCTTGGGATATACGCAGTATTTT. Translating gives CASSLGYTQYF.

Note on this clone: One end of the junction fails to match germline, which may point to a read error. The chain recombines TRBV14 with TRBJ1-2, with D unclear. The V gene's germline CDR1 is SGHDN and CDR2 FVKESK. CDR3 length: 13 residues. The CDR3 spells CASSQDLGTVKHF. The CDR3 DNA reads as TGTGCCAGCAGCCAAGATCTTGGAACAGTCAAACACTTC.

The J gene is TRBJ2-3, the V gene TRBV15, with 7 bases fitting TRBD2. The germline gives CDR1 LNHNV, CDR2 YYDKDF (reference sequence). V lost 1 base and J lost 5; bases outside the gene matches: 6. The CDR3 length is 15 residues. The DNA of the CDR3 is TGTGCCACCAGCAGAGTCCGCGGGGGAGTAGATACGCAGTATTTT. Amino acids: CATSRVRGGVDTQYF.

The chain couples TRBV6-2 or TRBV6-3 to TRBJ2-1, with 11 bases matching TRBD2. Per the germline V gene, CDR1 is MNHEY and CDR2 is SVGEGT. The CDR3 is made up of 15 amino acids. V trimming: 2 bases; J trimming: 5 bases; junction bases outside the gene matches: 2. The CDR3 region has the DNA TGTGCCAGCAGTTACGGGACTAGCGGCGACAATGAGCAGTTCTTC. Protein sequence: CASSYGTSGDNEQFF.

In its sample, this clone was seen once. CDR3 nucleotide sequence: TGTGCCAGCTCCAGACCGGGGGCCGCTGGGGCCAACGTCCTGACTTTC. This sequence encodes CASSRPGAAGANVLTF. The V and J genes are TRBV18 and TRBJ2-6; D may correspond to TRBD1 or TRBD2 (6 bases each). From germline, CDR1 is KGHSH and CDR2 LQKENI. Trimming removed 6 bases at V and 2 bases at J, with 14 bases between. There are 16 residues in the CDR3.

The sample holds one count of this clone. The V gene is TRBV10-1, the J gene TRBJ2-7; 8 bases match TRBD2. The germline CDR1 and CDR2 sequences are WNHNN and SYGVQD (reference sequence). This CDR3 comprises 14 residues. The V gene end was trimmed by 5 bases and the J gene end by 3 bases; junction bases not matched to a gene: 6. CDR3 in amino acids: CASSRSAGGYEQYF. The CDR3 bases are TGCGCCAGCAGTAGGTCGGCGGGGGGCTACGAGCAGTACTTC.

This clone was counted only a few times. V is TRBV5-4 and J is TRBJ2-5, with D possibly TRBD1 on 5 matching bases. This CDR3 has 15 amino acids. Trimming took 2 bases from V and 2 from J, leaving 13 bases between them. The V gene's germline CDR1 is SGHNT and CDR2 YYREEE (reference sequence). The DNA of the CDR3 is TGTGCCAGCAGCTTAGATCGGACAACGCAAGAGACCCAGTACTTC. Amino acids: CASSLDRTTQETQYF.